Listed here are 17 T cell receptor beta chains from one sample, sequenced in a study of T cell responses to AZD1222 COVID-19 vaccine. Repertoires were generated with immunoSEQ multiplex PCR, while TCRdb's copy carries only in-frame clones and drops some. The sample includes tens of thousands of clones, around 85% of them seen just once. Sequenced here: peripheral blood, sampled on day 0 of MenACWY control vaccination. The source is an adult in good health.

V usage is TRBV5-6 and J usage is TRBJ1-6; D remains ambiguous. The germline CDR1 and CDR2 sequences are SGHDT and YYEEEE. V gave up 0 bases and J gave up 4 bases, with 8 bases separating them. The CDR3 consists of 15 residues. CDR3 sequence reads: CASSLGSLYNSPLHF. The CDR3, as DNA: TGTGCCAGCAGCTTGGGGAGTTTATATAATTCACCCCTCCACTTT.

The chain combines TRBV5-4 with TRBJ2-5; 7 positions match TRBD1. V shed 4 bases, J shed 0 bases, and the junction held 3 bases outside the gene matches. The CDR3 extends over 14 amino acids. Germline CDR1 is SGHNT and CDR2 is YYREEE (reference sequence). The CDR3 DNA follows: TGTGCCAGCAGCCCGGGACAGAACCAAGAGACCCAGTACTTC. Residues: CASSPGQNQETQYF.

This clone has more than one count but fewer than ten. CDR3 amino acids: CASSRRGPGTEAFF. CDR3 coding DNA: TGTGCCAGCAGCCGCAGGGGCCCGGGCACTGAAGCTTTCTTT. The rearrangement links TRBV5-6 to TRBJ1-1; possible D gene TRBD1, 6 bases. V was clipped by 4 bases and J by 4 bases, with 14 bases between them. This CDR3 is 14 amino acids long. Germline CDR1 SGHDT, CDR2 YYEEEE.

The rearrangement links TRBV25-1 to TRBJ1-4; 7 bases align to TRBD1. The CDR3 has 14 amino acids. Germline V gives CDR1 MGHDK, CDR2 SYGVNS. With 6 bases clipped from V and 4 bases from J, the junction kept 5 bases outside the gene matches. CDR3 region: CASRPGQHNEKLFF. Written as DNA, the CDR3 is TGTGCCAGCAGACCGGGACAGCATAATGAAAAACTGTTTTTT.

The chain uses TRBV19 and TRBJ2-5, with 13 bases matching TRBD2. The trim removed 5 bases at V and 3 bases at J, leaving 3 bases unmatched. CDR1 is LNHDA and CDR2 is SQIVND in the germline V gene (reference sequence). The CDR3 length is 15 residues. This CDR3 is CASSSGLAGKETQYF. In DNA form, the CDR3 reads TGTGCCAGTAGTTCGGGACTAGCGGGAAAAGAGACCCAGTACTTC.

This chain links TRBV24-1 with TRBJ1-4; 9 bases are a match to TRBD1. Germline V CDR1 and CDR2: KGHDR, SFDVKD. J lost 5 bases, V lost 2 bases, and 2 bases had no gene match. The CDR3 consists of 15 residues. The CDR3 nucleotides are TGTGCCACCAGTGATTCCGGGACAGGGAATGAAAAACTGTTTTTT. Its protein is CATSDSGTGNEKLFF.

The chain employs TRBV5-1 and TRBJ2-1; the D call may be TRBD1 or TRBD2 (5 bases each). In germline, CDR1 is SGHRS, CDR2 YFSETQ. Deletions cut 4 bases from V and 7 bases from J, with 9 bases between. This CDR3 spans 12 amino acids. The CDR3 here is CASSLGPNEQFF. The CDR3 coding sequence is TGCGCCAGCAGCCTGGGACCAAATGAGCAGTTCTTC.

This chain joins TRBV5-8 and TRBJ1-5; no definite D call. Per the germline V gene, CDR1 is SGHTS and CDR2 is YDEGEE. The germline V and J ends were trimmed by 3 bases and 2 bases, with 9 bases remaining between them. The CDR3 contains 14 residues. CDR3 loop: CASSSYLGNQPQHF. CDR3 DNA sequence: TGTGCCAGCAGCTCCTACCTAGGCAATCAGCCCCAGCATTTT.

This chain joins TRBV19 and TRBJ1-1, with D possibly being TRBD1 (6 bases). Germline CDR1 is LNHDA and CDR2 is SQIVND (reference sequence). The CDR3 spans 14 residues. The germline V and J ends were trimmed by 0 bases and 5 bases, with 10 bases remaining between them. The CDR3 loop is CASSIEGGGTEAFF. As DNA, the CDR3 is TGTGCCAGTAGTATAGAAGGAGGGGGGACTGAAGCTTTCTTT.

V usage is TRBV6-2 or TRBV6-3 and J usage is TRBJ2-3; 13 bases match TRBD2. CDR3 length equals 16 residues. V lost 4 bases, J lost 5 bases, and 6 bases stayed unmatched. CDR1 is MNHEY, CDR2 SVGEGT, per germline. The CDR3 sequence: CASSWGLAGMGDTQYF. The CDR3 DNA reads as TGTGCCAGCAGTTGGGGACTAGCGGGAATGGGAGATACGCAGTATTTT.

J is TRBJ2-5 and V is TRBV7-2, with 8 bases lining up with TRBD2. The length of the CDR3 is 14 residues. The germline CDR1 and CDR2 sequences are SGHTA and FQGNSA. The V gene end was trimmed by 1 base and the J gene end by 5 bases; junction bases not matched to a gene: 3. In DNA form, the CDR3 reads TGTGCCAGCAGCTTAGAGGTAGCGGGGGAGACCCAGTACTTC. Residues: CASSLEVAGETQYF.

This rearrangement joins TRBV5-6 to TRBJ2-2, with D possibly being TRBD2 (5 bases). Per germline, CDR1 SGHDT and CDR2 YYEEEE. The CDR3 covers 16 residues. Trimming removed 4 bases from V and 5 bases from J, with 18 bases in between. This CDR3 reads CASSVLMEELTGELFF. Here the CDR3 DNA reads TGTGCCAGCAGCGTTCTCATGGAGGAATTAACCGGGGAGCTGTTTTTT.

The CDR3 reads CASSPPLRLTGKDYNEQFF. The DNA of the CDR3 is TGTGCCAGCTCACCTCCCCTCCGCCTGACAGGGAAGGATTACAATGAGCAGTTCTTC. The rearrangement links TRBV18 to TRBJ2-1; 7 bases map to TRBD1. The CDR3 contains 19 residues. J lost 4 bases, V lost 3 bases, and 18 bases had no gene match. The germline CDR1 and CDR2 sequences are KGHSH and LQKENI.

The chain joins TRBV29-1 to TRBJ2-3; 9 nucleotides align to TRBD1. J was trimmed by 4 bases and V by 8 bases; bases with no gene match: 7. In germline, CDR1 is SQVTM, CDR2 ANQGSEA. The CDR3 covers 13 residues. The CDR3 nucleotides read TGCAGCTCAAGAGGACAGGGGCCAGATACGCAGTATTTT. Translated: CSSRGQGPDTQYF.

The V call is TRBV13, the J call TRBJ1-1; TRBD1 might be the D (5 bases). V lost 4 bases to trimming and J lost 5 bases, with 14 bases between them. This CDR3 contains 14 residues. Looked up from germline, CDR1 is PRHDT and CDR2 is FYEKMQ (reference sequence). CDR3 residues: CASSYKGRLTEAFF. Written as DNA, the CDR3 is TGTGCCAGCAGCTACAAGGGACGATTGACTGAAGCTTTCTTT.

This clone has only a few counts. The V gene is TRBV5-1, the J gene TRBJ1-1, with D possibly TRBD1 on 5 matching bases. The CDR3 sequence is 14 residues long. CDR1 and CDR2 (germline): SGHRS, YFSETQ. Trimming removed 2 bases at V and 1 base at J, with 9 bases between. The CDR3: CASSLGAWNTEAFF. CDR3 nucleotide sequence: TGCGCCAGCAGCTTAGGGGCCTGGAACACTGAAGCTTTCTTT.

The chain couples TRBV4-2 to TRBJ2-1, with 9 bases aligning to TRBD2. With 1 base clipped from V and 2 bases from J, the junction kept 9 bases outside the gene matches. The CDR3 totals 18 residues. Germline-derived CDR1 and CDR2 are LGHNA and YNFKEQ. The CDR3 sequence: CASSQGPAGGEPYNEQFF. Written as DNA, the CDR3 is TGTGCCAGCAGCCAAGGCCCCGCGGGAGGGGAACCCTACAATGAGCAGTTCTTC.